The 25 T cell receptor beta chains in this list originate from one sample, sequenced in a study of shared clonotypes between healthy human individuals. Measured with immunoSEQ multiplex PCR; TCRdb has only the in-frame clones, and not every one. Seen here are approximately 530,000 clones, 96% observed once, and the top ten hold about 0.054%. Source material: naive CD4+ T cells sorted from blood. Described subset: CD45RA+ positively selected. These receptors were collected from a woman aged 25 to 39 in good health.

The V and J genes are TRBV5-5 and TRBJ1-5, with D hard to call. CDR3 length: 15 residues. V lost 1 base and J 4 bases, leaving 12 bases between the germline ends. Germline V gene sequence: CDR1 SGHKS, CDR2 YYEKEE (reference sequence). The CDR3 region is CASSLQAPGNQPQHF. The CDR3 bases are TGTGCCAGCAGCTTGCAGGCCCCCGGGAATCAGCCCCAGCATTTT.

The chain uses TRBV29-1 and TRBJ1-2; a weak D match, TRBD1 (6 bases). Germline values: CDR1 SQVTM, CDR2 ANQGSEA. The ends were cut back, 4 bases at V and 8 bases at J, with 14 bases in the middle. The CDR3 is made up of 12 amino acids. CDR3 bases: TGCAGCGTTGCGTTGGCAGGGGACGGCTACACCTTC. Encoded protein: CSVALAGDGYTF.

The V gene is TRBV5-1, the J gene TRBJ1-4; D ambiguous. Trimming left V 5 bases short and J 7 bases short, with 15 bases between. This CDR3 is 14 amino acids long. Germline CDR1 SGHRS, CDR2 YFSETQ. CDR3 in amino acids: CASRDTQAAEKLFF. DNA for the CDR3: TGCGCCAGCAGAGACACCCAGGCCGCTGAAAAACTGTTTTTT.

The chain carries TRBV6-1 and TRBJ2-6; no firm D call. The germline V gene has CDR1 MNHNS and CDR2 SASEGT. This CDR3 is built from 16 residues. V lost 3 bases to trimming and J lost 1 base, with 10 bases between them. CDR3 residues: CASSDPGRSGANVLTF. CDR3 nucleotides: TGTGCCAGCAGTGACCCCGGGCGGTCTGGGGCCAACGTCCTGACTTTC.

The chain links TRBV7-2 to TRBJ1-2; TRBD1 matches at 8 bases. With 4 bases clipped from V and 8 bases from J, the junction kept 6 bases outside the gene matches. CDR3 length: 13 residues. Germline V gene data show CDR1 as SGHTA and CDR2 as FQGNSA. This chain's CDR3 is CASSSQGAQGYTF. CDR3 nucleotides: TGTGCCAGCAGCTCTCAGGGGGCACAAGGCTACACCTTC.

V is TRBV19 and J is TRBJ2-5; 8 bases line up with TRBD1. The V gene's germline CDR1 is LNHDA and CDR2 SQIVND (reference sequence). V lost 9 bases to trimming and J lost 2 bases; unmatched junction nucleotides: 8. CDR3 size: 14 residues. Written as DNA, the CDR3 is TGTGCCAGCTCGGGACAGGTAGGACAAGAGACCCAGTACTTC. As protein: CASSGQVGQETQYF.

CDR3 region: CASRGRSKGEAFF. In nucleotides, the CDR3 is TGTGCCAGCAGGGGGAGGTCCAAGGGTGAAGCTTTCTTT. The chain employs TRBV28 and TRBJ1-1; the D is unclear. The CDR3 has 13 residues. CDR1 is MDHEN, CDR2 SYDVKM, per germline. V was shortened by 6 bases and J by 7 bases, with 15 bases between the two germline ends.

This sequence joins TRBV30 and TRBJ2-3; a possible D gene is TRBD2 (5 bases). The CDR3 sequence is 15 residues long. In germline, CDR1 is GTSNPN, CDR2 SVGIG (reference sequence). Trimming took off 3 bases at V and 2 bases at J, with 15 bases between the two ends. The CDR3 DNA reads TGTGCCTGGAGGTTGAACGGGATCTCCACAGATACGCAGTATTTT. The encoded protein is CAWRLNGISTDTQYF.

This chain connects TRBV5-1 to TRBJ2-3; D uncertain. V dropped 1 base and J dropped 4 bases, with 4 bases sitting between them. This CDR3 comprises 12 residues. Per the germline V gene, CDR1 is SGHRS and CDR2 is YFSETQ. The CDR3 reads CASSLLADTQYF. The CDR3 region has the DNA TGCGCCAGCAGCTTGTTGGCAGATACGCAGTATTTT.

CDR3 protein: CASSKVYSEAFF. CDR3 DNA sequence: TGTGCCAGCAGCAAAGTTTACAGTGAAGCTTTCTTT. V usage is TRBV21-1 and J usage is TRBJ1-1; TRBD1 was called by the table and not checked on the DNA. TRBV21-1 is shown as a pseudogene. This CDR3 is 12 amino acids long.

This chain links TRBV11-2 with TRBJ1-1; TRBD1 is a possible D gene (5 bases). Germline CDR1 and CDR2: SGHAT and FQNNGV. CDR3 length: 11 residues. Trimming removed 1 base at V and 11 bases at J, with 8 bases between. The CDR3 here is CASSLGGNAFF. CDR3 nucleotides: TGTGCCAGCAGCTTAGGGGGGAACGCTTTCTTT.

The genes are TRBV7-8 and TRBJ2-2; D is perhaps TRBD1 (6 bases). The CDR3 is 15 residues long. CDR1 SGHVS and CDR2 FQNEAQ come from the germline V gene. Trimming removed 3 bases at V and 4 bases at J, with 12 bases between. CDR3 coding DNA: TGTGCCAGCAGCTTTATACAGGGTGGCACCGGGGAGCTGTTTTTT. The encoded protein is CASSFIQGGTGELFF.

The chain links TRBV19 to TRBJ2-5, with 8 bases matching TRBD2. This CDR3 is built from 14 residues. After removal of 4 bases from V and 4 bases from J, the junction contained 5 bases not matched to a gene. Germline assignment: CDR1 LNHDA and CDR2 SQIVND (reference sequence). The CDR3 is CASSKAGDRETQYF. The CDR3 nucleotides are TGTGCCAGTAGTAAAGCGGGAGATCGAGAGACCCAGTACTTC. Full variable domain (missing parts from reference TRBV19 and TRBJ2-5): DGGITQSPKYLFRKEGQNVTLSCEQNLNHDAMYWYRQDPGQGLRLIYYSQIVNDFQKGDIAEGYSVSREKKESFPLTVTSAQKNPTAFYLCASSKAGDRETQYFGPGTRLLVL.

The rearrangement joins TRBV28 to TRBJ1-2, with D possibly TRBD1 on 6 matching bases. CDR1 is MDHEN, CDR2 SYDVKM, per germline. V lost 10 bases to trimming and J lost 6 bases, with 15 bases between them. The CDR3 length is 12 residues. This CDR3 is CATPGGADGYTF. The CDR3 DNA sequence: TGTGCCACCCCTGGGGGGGCTGATGGCTACACCTTC.

This sequence joins TRBV4-1 and TRBJ2-7, with 7 nucleotides matching TRBD2. The junction had 12 bases not matched to a gene; V was cut back by 0 bases and J by 7 bases. The CDR3 runs 16 residues. CDR1 is MGHRA and CDR2 is YSYEKL in the germline V gene. The CDR3 DNA is TGCGCCAGCAGCCAAGATCGCGGGAGCGCTTTTTGGGAGCAGTACTTC. This codes for CASSQDRGSAFWEQYF.

The J gene is TRBJ1-2, the V gene TRBV28, with 7 bases that match TRBD1. V lost 2 bases to trimming and J lost 12 bases; unmatched junction nucleotides: 6. In germline, CDR1 is MDHEN, CDR2 SYDVKM. This CDR3 region has 12 residues. Written as DNA, the CDR3 is TGTGCCAGCAGTTTAAGACAGGGAGTAGACACCTTC. Amino acids: CASSLRQGVDTF.

The CDR3, as DNA: TGTGCCAGCAGGCAACAGGGATCGAACACCGGGGAGCTGTTTTTT. Translated: CASRQQGSNTGELFF. The chain employs TRBV6-5 and TRBJ2-2; TRBD1 is a possible D gene (6 bases). CDR1 and CDR2 from the germline V gene are MNHEY and SVGAGI. Trimming shortened V by 6 bases and J by 0 bases, and 11 bases separated the two germline ends. The CDR3 loop spans 15 amino acids.

This chain uses TRBV19 with TRBJ1-5; D remains ambiguous. Trimming shortened V by 5 bases and J by 5 bases, and 7 bases separated the two germline ends. The CDR3 runs to 12 residues. The germline V gene encodes CDR1 LNHDA and CDR2 SQIVND (reference sequence). In DNA form, the CDR3 reads TGTGCCAGTAGTGTCCCGGATCAGCCCCAGCATTTT. Its protein is CASSVPDQPQHF.

CDR3: CASSFGTVGGTEAFF. As DNA, the CDR3 is TGTGCCAGCAGCTTTGGGACGGTGGGAGGCACTGAAGCTTTCTTT. The chain uses TRBV5-4 and TRBJ1-1, with D maybe TRBD1 (5 bases). V lost 2 bases to trimming and J lost 4 bases, with 15 bases between them. This CDR3 contains 15 residues. Looked up from germline, CDR1 is SGHNT and CDR2 is YYREEE (reference sequence).

The J gene is TRBJ1-5, the V gene TRBV21-1; TRBD1, as called in the table, went unchecked against the DNA. TRBV21-1 is termed a pseudogene. The CDR3 extends over 21 amino acids. CDR3 protein: CASSTESPGGGFGPLTQPQHF. The CDR3 DNA follows: TGTGCCAGCAGTACAGAAAGCCCAGGGGGCGGTTTCGGGCCGCTAACTCAGCCCCAGCATTTT.

V and J are TRBV5-1 and TRBJ2-7; D unresolved. Germline V gene data show CDR1 as SGHRS and CDR2 as YFSETQ. This CDR3 region has 16 residues. Trimming cost V 1 base and J 0 bases, with 14 bases left between them. The CDR3 nucleotides are TGCGCCAGCAGCTTGTATTCCAGTGTTTCCTCCTACGAGCAGTACTTC. Translation: CASSLYSSVSSYEQYF. Supplemented by reference TRBV5-1 and TRBJ2-7, the full variable domain reads KAGVTQTPRYLIKTRGQQVTLSCSPISGHRSVSWYQQTPGQGLQFLFEYFSETQRNKGNFPGRFSGRQFSNSRSEMNVSTLELGDSALYLCASSLYSSVSSYEQYFGPGTRLTVT.

Note on this clone: Other DNA sequences within the sample encode an identical CDR3. The rearrangement joins TRBV18 to TRBJ1-4, with 9 bases aligning to TRBD1. The CDR3 runs 15 residues. Germline V gives CDR1 KGHSH, CDR2 LQKENI. V lost 3 bases and J lost 7; bases outside the gene matches: 6. CDR3 residues: CASSPPGQGSEKLFF. Written as DNA, the CDR3 is TGTGCCAGCTCACCTCCGGGACAGGGAAGTGAAAAACTGTTTTTT.

The chain is built from TRBV15 and TRBJ2-7; 9 nucleotides align to TRBD2. The germline V gene encodes CDR1 LNHNV and CDR2 YYDKDF (reference sequence). Trimming cost V 3 bases and J 3 bases; bases outside gene matches: 6. The CDR3 has 15 residues. The CDR3 protein is CATSSASSGIYEQYF. The CDR3 DNA reads TGTGCCACCAGCAGTGCCTCTAGCGGGATCTACGAGCAGTACTTC.

The chain joins TRBV5-4 to TRBJ1-1, with D unclear. The CDR3 is 15 amino acids. V lost 1 base and J lost 0, with 10 bases in between. Germline CDR1 reads SGHNT; CDR2 reads YYREEE (reference sequence). CDR3 in DNA: TGTGCCAGCAGCTTGATTGAGAGGGTGAACACTGAAGCTTTCTTT. Protein: CASSLIERVNTEAFF.

This chain links TRBV9 with TRBJ2-3, with 7 bases that match TRBD2. The length of the CDR3 is 15 residues. After removal of 2 bases from V and 3 bases from J, the junction contained 6 bases not matched to a gene. The germline V gene has CDR1 SGDLS and CDR2 YYNGEE. CDR3 sequence reads: CASSVGRAPTDTQYF. CDR3 bases: TGTGCCAGCAGCGTGGGGAGGGCGCCGACAGATACGCAGTATTTT.